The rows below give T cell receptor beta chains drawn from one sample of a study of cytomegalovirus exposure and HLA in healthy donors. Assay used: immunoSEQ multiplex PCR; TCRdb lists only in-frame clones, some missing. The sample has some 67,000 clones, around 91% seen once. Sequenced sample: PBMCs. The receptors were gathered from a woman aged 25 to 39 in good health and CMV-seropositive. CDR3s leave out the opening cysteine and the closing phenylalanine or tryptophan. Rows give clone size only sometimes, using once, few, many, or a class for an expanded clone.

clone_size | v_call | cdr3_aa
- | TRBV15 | ATSGPPPGTEGLKEKLF
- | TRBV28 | ASRYTGGREKLF
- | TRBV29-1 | SLYRGDNEQF
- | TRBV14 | ASSQVSRESFYEQY
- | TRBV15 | ATSRDRLAGRGGYEQY
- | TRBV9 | ASSVRGFQLYNEQF
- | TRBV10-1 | ASRRPGLPTDTQY
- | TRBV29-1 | SPGTVRSDTEAF
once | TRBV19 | ASSIPGQGAGNTIY
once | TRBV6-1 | ASSIRDRQTNVLT
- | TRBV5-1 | ASSFIPDRDYEQY
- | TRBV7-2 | ASSIQGGSRSYEQF
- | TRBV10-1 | ASSSGSHNEQF
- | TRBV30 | ASRDRDGGYT
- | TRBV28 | ASSLGPGAISPAEQF
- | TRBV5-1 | ASSFLTSSIGYEQY
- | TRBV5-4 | VSSLDGLAYEQY
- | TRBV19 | ASKGGGRVGNQPQH
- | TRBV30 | AWRRDGNTIY
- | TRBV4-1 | ASSQRGLAENTGELF
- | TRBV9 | ASSEPDYGYT
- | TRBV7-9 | ASSLVGLAVTSDTQY